This record concerns one T cell receptor (beta chain) sequence. Its matching antigen is unknown. Mismatch with germline at one junction end may stem from a read error. The germline V gene encodes CDR1 SSHAT and CDR2 FNYEAQ (reference sequence). The CDR3 consists of 12 residues. In the PCR, 60 Vbeta and 13 Jbeta primers were used. The method was immunoSEQ multiplex PCR; TCRdb's version includes in-frame clones alone and lacks a portion of them. The table records 150,000 to 200,000 clones, over 60% of them present only once. The data originate from a study of cytomegalovirus exposure and HLA in healthy donors. About the study: Researchers found that roughly 80% of over 350 genotyped donors fell within the Caucasian-associated ancestry cluster.

General observations from the study: Later on, an analysis tied about 17,000 TCR beta sequences to HLA alleles at 0.05 false discovery rate.

The specimen sequenced was PBMCs. The rearrangement links TRBV7-7 to TRBJ2-5; D unresolved. The TCR was taken from a woman aged 40 to 55 in good health and CMV-seronegative. The CDR3 coding sequence is TGTGCTAGCACTAACGGGCAAGAGACCCAGTACTTC. Protein: CASTNGQETQYF.